This passage covers 8 T cell receptor beta chains from one sample sequenced in a study of beta chain features in type 1 diabetes. Expressed TCRB transcripts were sequenced, since all the RNA that had been isolated was reverse transcribed. The table came from immunoSEQ multiplex PCR; TCRdb's copy has only in-frame clones and leaves some out. The sample gives some 240,000 clones, roughly 11% of which show up once; 1% to 1.5% is in the top ten. Sequenced material: central memory CD4+ T cells from blood. These receptors came from a man between 18 and 35 years old in good health.

This clone was detected a few times. V usage is TRBV18 and J usage is TRBJ2-5; possibly TRBD1 or TRBD2 for D (6 bases each). CDR3 length: 14 residues. V dropped 1 base and J dropped 2 bases, with 8 bases sitting between them. Germline V gene data show CDR1 as KGHSH and CDR2 as LQKENI. For the CDR3, the DNA is TGTGCCAGCTCACCACGAGGGGGGCAAGAGACCCAGTACTTC. Translation: CASSPRGGQETQYF.

This clone was seen a few times. The chain has TRBV28 and TRBJ1-2; 8 positions agree with TRBD1. The V gene end was trimmed by 5 bases and the J gene end by 3 bases; junction bases not matched to a gene: 8. CDR3 length: 15 residues. From germline, CDR1 is MDHEN and CDR2 SYDVKM. CDR3 loop: CASSPPDRVYYGYTF. CDR3 nucleotide sequence: TGTGCCAGCAGTCCCCCGGACAGGGTTTACTATGGCTACACCTTC.

As for this clone: This specimen includes other DNA sequences encoding the same CDR3. The chain recombines TRBV7-3 with TRBJ2-3; a possible D gene is TRBD2 (6 bases). Trimming left V 1 base short and J 3 bases short, with 8 bases between. CDR3 length: 14 residues. Germline V gene data show CDR1 as SGHTA and CDR2 as FQGTGA. CDR3 nucleotides: TGTGCCAGCAGCTTAATCGGGAGTACAGATACGCAGTATTTT. The encoded protein is CASSLIGSTDTQYF.

This clone was detected only a few times. V usage is TRBV30 and J usage is TRBJ2-5; a weak D match, TRBD1 (6 bases). Per the germline V gene, CDR1 is GTSNPN and CDR2 is SVGIG (reference sequence). The germline V and J ends were trimmed by 1 base and 5 bases, with 17 bases remaining between them. This CDR3 is 15 amino acids long. CDR3: CAWSEGAGVEETQYF. DNA for the CDR3: TGTGCCTGGAGTGAAGGGGCAGGGGTGGAGGAGACCCAGTACTTC.

CDR3 in amino acids: CASRRGLAVYNEQFF. DNA for the CDR3: TGTGCCAGCAGAAGAGGACTAGCGGTGTACAATGAGCAGTTCTTC. The chain joins TRBV7-2 to TRBJ2-1; the match to TRBD2 covers 10 bases. The ends lost 6 bases at V and 4 bases at J; junction bases unmatched: 6. The CDR3 sequence is 15 residues long. Per the germline V gene, CDR1 is SGHTA and CDR2 is FQGNSA.

V usage is TRBV5-1 and J usage is TRBJ2-3; D is perhaps TRBD2 (6 bases). CDR1 SGHRS and CDR2 YFSETQ come from the germline V gene. V was pared by 1 base and J by 3 bases, with 24 bases between. This CDR3 spans 19 amino acids. In DNA form, the CDR3 reads TGCGCCAGCAGCTTGCAACCCCCCGGGGGACTCGGGCGAACAGATACGCAGTATTTT. It yields the protein CASSLQPPGGLGRTDTQYF.

The rearrangement joins TRBV7-6 to TRBJ2-7; 10 bases map to TRBD2. Trimming took 4 bases from V and 2 from J; bases not matched to a gene: 5. There are 15 residues in the CDR3. Per germline, CDR1 SGHVS and CDR2 FNYEAQ. This CDR3 is CASSSWTSGTYEQYF. Written as DNA, the CDR3 is TGTGCCAGCAGCTCATGGACTAGCGGTACCTACGAGCAGTACTTC.

This clone was seen more than once but under ten times. V is TRBV7-6 and J is TRBJ2-2, with TRBD2 matching over 11 bases. CDR1 and CDR2 from the germline V gene are SGHVS and FNYEAQ. The CDR3 extends over 15 amino acids. Trimming at V came to 5 bases and at J to 6 bases, leaving 5 bases not matched to a gene. The DNA of the CDR3 is TGTGCCAGCAGCGATCTAGCGGGAGGTCCCGGGGAGCTGTTTTTT. This encodes CASSDLAGGPGELFF. The variable domain in full, completed from reference TRBV7-6 and TRBJ2-2, reads GAGVSQSPRYKVTKRGQDVALRCDPISGHVSLYWYRQALGQGPEFLTYFNYEAQQDKSGLPNDRFSAERPEGSISTLTIQRTEQRDSAMYRCASSDLAGGPGELFFGEGSRLTVL.